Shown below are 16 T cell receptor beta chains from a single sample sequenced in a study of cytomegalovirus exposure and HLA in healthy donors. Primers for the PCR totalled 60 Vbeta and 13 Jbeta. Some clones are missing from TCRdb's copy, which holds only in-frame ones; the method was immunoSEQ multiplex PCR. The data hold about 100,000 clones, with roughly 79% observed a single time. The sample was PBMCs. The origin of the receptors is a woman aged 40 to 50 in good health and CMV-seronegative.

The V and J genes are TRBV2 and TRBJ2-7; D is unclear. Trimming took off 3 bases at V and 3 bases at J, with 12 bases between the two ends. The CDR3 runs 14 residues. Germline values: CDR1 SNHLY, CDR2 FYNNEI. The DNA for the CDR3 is TGTGCCAGCAGTGAGCTCAGGATCCGCTACGAGCAGTACTTC. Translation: CASSELRIRYEQYF.

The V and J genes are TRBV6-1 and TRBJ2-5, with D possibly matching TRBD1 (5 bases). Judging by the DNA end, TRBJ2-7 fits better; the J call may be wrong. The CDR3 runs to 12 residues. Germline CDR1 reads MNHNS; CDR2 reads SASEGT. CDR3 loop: CASSLKGYEQYF. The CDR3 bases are TGTGCCAGCAGTTTAAAGGGGTACGAGCAGTACTTC.

The CDR3 DNA reads as TGTGCCTGGAGTGGCAAAGCGGGGGCTGGAAACACCATATATTTT. It encodes CAWSGKAGAGNTIYF. The V gene is TRBV30, the J gene TRBJ1-3, with D tentatively TRBD1 (5 bases). CDR3 length equals 15 residues. CDR1 is GTSNPN and CDR2 is SVGIG in the germline V gene (reference sequence). The germline V and J ends were trimmed by 1 base and 2 bases, with 12 bases remaining between them. Full variable domain (missing parts from reference TRBV30 and TRBJ1-3): SQTIHQWPATLVQPVGSPLSLECTVEGTSNPNLYWYRQAAGRGLQLLFYSVGIGQISSEVPQNLSASRPQDRQFILSSKKLLLSDSGFYLCAWSGKAGAGNTIYFGEGSWLTVV.

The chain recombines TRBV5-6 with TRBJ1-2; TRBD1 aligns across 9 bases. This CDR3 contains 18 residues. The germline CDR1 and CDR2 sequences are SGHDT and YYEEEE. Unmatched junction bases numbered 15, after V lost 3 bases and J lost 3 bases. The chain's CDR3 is CASSSSGTGPLGDYGYTF. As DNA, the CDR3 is TGTGCCAGCAGCTCCTCCGGGACAGGGCCCCTAGGCGACTATGGCTACACCTTC.

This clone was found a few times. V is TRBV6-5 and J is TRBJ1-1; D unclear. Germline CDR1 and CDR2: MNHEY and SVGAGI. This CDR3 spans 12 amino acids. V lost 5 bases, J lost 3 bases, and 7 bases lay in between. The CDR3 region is CASSRRDTEAFF. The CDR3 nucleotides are TGTGCCAGCAGTCGCCGGGACACTGAAGCTTTCTTT.

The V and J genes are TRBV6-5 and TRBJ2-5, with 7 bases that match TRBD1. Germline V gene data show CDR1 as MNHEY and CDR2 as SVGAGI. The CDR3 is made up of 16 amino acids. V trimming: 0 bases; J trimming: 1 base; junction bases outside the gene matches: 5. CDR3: CASSYSPDRSQETQYF. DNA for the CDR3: TGTGCCAGCAGTTACTCTCCGGACAGGAGCCAAGAGACCCAGTACTTC.

In DNA form, the CDR3 reads TGTGCCAGCAGTTACTATACAGCGGGGGGGCCCCAGTTCTTC. As protein: CASSYYTAGGPQFF. The chain is built from TRBV6-5 and TRBJ2-1; 10 bases are shared with TRBD2. V gave up 1 base and J gave up 13 bases; unmatched junction bases: 7. The CDR3 contains 14 residues. The germline CDR1 and CDR2 sequences are MNHEY and SVGAGI.

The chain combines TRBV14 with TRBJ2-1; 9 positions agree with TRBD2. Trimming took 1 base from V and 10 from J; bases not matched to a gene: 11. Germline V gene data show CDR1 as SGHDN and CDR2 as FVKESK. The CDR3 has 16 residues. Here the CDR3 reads CASSQARGRASGEQFF. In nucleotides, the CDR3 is TGTGCCAGCAGCCAAGCTCGCGGGAGGGCCTCTGGCGAGCAGTTCTTC.

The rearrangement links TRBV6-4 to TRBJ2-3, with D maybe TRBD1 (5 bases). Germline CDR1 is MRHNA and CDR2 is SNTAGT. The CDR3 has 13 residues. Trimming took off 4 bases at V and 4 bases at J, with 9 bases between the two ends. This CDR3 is CASSGGAADTQYF. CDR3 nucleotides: TGTGCCAGCAGTGGGGGCGCCGCAGATACGCAGTATTTT.

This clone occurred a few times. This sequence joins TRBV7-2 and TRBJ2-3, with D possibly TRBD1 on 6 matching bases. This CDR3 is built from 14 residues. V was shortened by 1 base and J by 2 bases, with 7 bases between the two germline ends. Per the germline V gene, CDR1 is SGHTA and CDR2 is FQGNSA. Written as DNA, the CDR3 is TGTGCCAGCAGCTTAGGGGACAACACAGATACGCAGTATTTT. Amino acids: CASSLGDNTDTQYF.

CDR3 region: CASSWAGTGIYTGELFF. The CDR3 nucleotides read TGCGCCAGCAGCTGGGCCGGGACAGGGATATACACCGGGGAGCTGTTTTTT. This chain connects TRBV5-1 to TRBJ2-2; 9 bases agree with TRBD1. Germline CDR1 reads SGHRS; CDR2 reads YFSETQ. This CDR3 is 17 amino acids long. With V trimmed by 3 bases and J by 3 bases, 9 bases remained unmatched.

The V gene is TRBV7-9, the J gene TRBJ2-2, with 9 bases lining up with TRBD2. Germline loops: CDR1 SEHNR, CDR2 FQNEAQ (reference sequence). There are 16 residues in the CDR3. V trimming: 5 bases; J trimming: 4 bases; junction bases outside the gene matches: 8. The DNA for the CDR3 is TGTGCCAGCAGCCACACGGCGGGGGGGATCACCGGGGAGCTGTTTTTT. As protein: CASSHTAGGITGELFF.

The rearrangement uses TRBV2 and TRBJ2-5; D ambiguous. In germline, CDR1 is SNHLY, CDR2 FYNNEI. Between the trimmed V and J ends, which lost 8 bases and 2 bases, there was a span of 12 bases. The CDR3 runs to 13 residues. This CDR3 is CASHIQIQETQYF. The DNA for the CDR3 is TGTGCCAGCCATATACAGATTCAAGAGACCCAGTACTTC.

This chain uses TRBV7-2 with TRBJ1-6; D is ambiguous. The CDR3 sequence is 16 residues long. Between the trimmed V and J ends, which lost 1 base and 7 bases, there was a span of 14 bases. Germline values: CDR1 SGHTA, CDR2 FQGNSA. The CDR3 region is CASSLVGDVANSPLHF. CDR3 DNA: TGTGCCAGCAGCTTAGTAGGAGACGTAGCAAATTCACCCCTCCACTTT.

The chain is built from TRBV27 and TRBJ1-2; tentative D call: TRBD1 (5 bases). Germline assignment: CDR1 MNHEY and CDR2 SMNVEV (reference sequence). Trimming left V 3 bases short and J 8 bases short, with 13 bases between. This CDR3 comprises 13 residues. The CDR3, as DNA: TGTGCCAGCAGTTTCGGGGGTCTCAACGGCTACACCTTC. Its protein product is CASSFGGLNGYTF.

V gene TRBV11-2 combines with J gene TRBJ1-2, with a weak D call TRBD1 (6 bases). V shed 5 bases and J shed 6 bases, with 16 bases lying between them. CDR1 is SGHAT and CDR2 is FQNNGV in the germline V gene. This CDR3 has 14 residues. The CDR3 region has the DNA TGTGCCAGCAGCGGAGCGGGGGCAGGGGATGGCTACACCTTC. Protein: CASSGAGAGDGYTF.